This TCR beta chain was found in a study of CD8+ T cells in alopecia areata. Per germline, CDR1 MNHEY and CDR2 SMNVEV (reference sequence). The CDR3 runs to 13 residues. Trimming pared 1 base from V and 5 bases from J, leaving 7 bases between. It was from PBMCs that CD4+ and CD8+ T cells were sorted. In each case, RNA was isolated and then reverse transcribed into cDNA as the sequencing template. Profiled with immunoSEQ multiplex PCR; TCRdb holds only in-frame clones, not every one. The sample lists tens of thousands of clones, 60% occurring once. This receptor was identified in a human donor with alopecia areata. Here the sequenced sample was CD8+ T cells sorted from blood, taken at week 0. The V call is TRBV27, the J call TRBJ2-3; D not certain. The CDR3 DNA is TGTGCCAGCAGTTTATTGGACGGAGATACGCAGTATTTT. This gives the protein CASSLLDGDTQYF.